The 24 T cell receptor beta chains below all came from one sample that was sequenced in a study of technical replicates of blood from a few donors. This table comes from immunoSEQ multiplex PCR, and its TCRdb copy is limited to in-frame clones, with some not included. The sample carries approximately 90,000 clones, 95% recorded once. Sequences were obtained from T cells isolated from PBMCs. The receptor source for this set is a human donor in good health.

The chain uses TRBV7-9 and TRBJ1-3, with a weak D call TRBD1 (5 bases). Per the germline V gene, CDR1 is SEHNR and CDR2 is FQNEAQ (reference sequence). The CDR3 is 16 residues long. Trimming pared 2 bases from V and 1 base from J, leaving 12 bases between. CDR3 DNA: TGTGCCAGCAGCTTAAATCCCGGGGGTTCTGGAAACACCATATATTTT. Translation: CASSLNPGGSGNTIYF.

The genes are TRBV2 and TRBJ1-2; D possibly corresponds to TRBD1 (6 bases). The ends were cut back, 1 base at V and 4 bases at J, with 10 bases in the middle. Germline lookup yields CDR1 SNHLY and CDR2 FYNNEI. This CDR3 is 14 amino acids long. The CDR3 region is CASSEGTAGYGYTF. DNA for the CDR3: TGTGCCAGCAGTGAAGGGACAGCTGGCTATGGCTACACCTTC. The variable domain in full, completed from reference TRBV2 and TRBJ1-2, reads EPEVTQTPSHQVTQMGQEVILRCVPISNHLYFYWYRQILGQKVEFLVSFYNNEISEKSEIFDDQFSVERPDGSNFTLKIRSTKLEDSAMYFCASSEGTAGYGYTFGSGTRLTVV.

This clone was picked up one time. The chain combines TRBV10-3 with TRBJ1-5; a possible D gene is TRBD1 (5 bases). CDR1 and CDR2 from the germline V gene are ENHRY and SYGVKD. V lost 4 bases and J 0 bases, leaving 7 bases between the germline ends. This CDR3 is built from 14 residues. Here the CDR3 reads CAISVTDSNQPQHF. The CDR3 nucleotides are TGTGCCATCAGTGTGACAGATAGCAATCAGCCCCAGCATTTT.

V and J are TRBV5-4 and TRBJ2-7; maybe TRBD2 (5 bases). V lost 2 bases, J lost 0 bases, and 6 bases lay in between. This CDR3 spans 13 amino acids. Looked up from germline, CDR1 is SGHNT and CDR2 is YYREEE (reference sequence). The CDR3, as DNA: TGTGCCAGCAGCTTTGGGAGCTCCTACGAGCAGTACTTC. Protein: CASSFGSSYEQYF. The full variable domain, rest sourced from reference TRBV5-4 and TRBJ2-7, is ETGVTQSPTHLIKTRGQQVTLRCSSQSGHNTVSWYQQALGQGPQFIFQYYREEENGRGNFPPRFSGLQFPNYSSELNVNALELDDSALYLCASSFGSSYEQYFGPGTRLTVT.

This clone showed up just once. The rearrangement uses TRBV9 and TRBJ2-2; D ambiguous. Trimming took 0 bases from V and 0 from J, leaving 9 bases between them. CDR3 length: 16 residues. The germline V gene encodes CDR1 SGDLS and CDR2 YYNGEE. CDR3 sequence: CASSVVPRANTGELFF. The CDR3 bases are TGTGCCAGCAGCGTAGTTCCGCGCGCGAACACCGGGGAGCTGTTTTTT.

The CDR3 DNA sequence: TGTGCCAGCAGCTCGCCGGGACAAAGCTACAATGAGCAGTTCTTC. Amino acids: CASSSPGQSYNEQFF. J is TRBJ2-1 and V is TRBV7-9, with D maybe TRBD1 (6 bases). The CDR3 is 15 residues long. V was shortened by 4 bases and J by 3 bases, with 13 bases between the two germline ends. The germline V gene has CDR1 SEHNR and CDR2 FQNEAQ (reference sequence). The full variable domain, in which reference TRBV7-9 and TRBJ2-1 provide the parts outside the CDR3, is DTGVSQNPRHKITKRGQNVTFRCDPISEHNRLYWYRQTLGQGPEFLTYFQNEAQLEKSRLLSDRFSAERPKGSFSTLEIQRTEQGDSAMYLCASSSPGQSYNEQFFGPGTRLTVL.

The chain couples TRBV13 to TRBJ2-2; D is perhaps TRBD1 (6 bases). The V gene lost 5 bases and the J gene lost 5 bases, with 15 bases spanning the gap. CDR3 length: 15 residues. Germline assignment: CDR1 PRHDT and CDR2 FYEKMQ (reference sequence). CDR3: CASSPTGHLTGELFF. The CDR3 coding sequence is TGTGCCAGCAGCCCGACAGGACACCTTACCGGGGAGCTGTTTTTT. The variable domain in full, with the rest retrieved from reference TRBV13 and TRBJ2-2, is AAGVIQSPRHLIKEKRETATLKCYPIPRHDTVYWYQQGPGQDPQFLISFYEKMQSDKGSIPDRFSAQQFSDYHSELNMSSLELGDSALYFCASSPTGHLTGELFFGEGSRLTVL.

This rearrangement joins TRBV29-1 to TRBJ1-2; 9 bases line up with TRBD1. CDR3 size: 14 residues. The junction had 8 bases not matched to a gene; V was cut back by 7 bases and J by 2 bases. The germline V gene has CDR1 SQVTM and CDR2 ANQGSEA. The CDR3 DNA reads TGCAGCGACGCACCCGGACAGGGGAACTATGGCTACACCTTC. Protein product: CSDAPGQGNYGYTF.

The chain links TRBV5-4 to TRBJ2-2; D may be TRBD2 (5 bases). This CDR3 is built from 14 residues. Germline-derived CDR1 and CDR2 are SGHNT and YYREEE (reference sequence). V was shortened by 0 bases and J by 7 bases, with 10 bases between the two germline ends. CDR3 DNA: TGTGCCAGCAGCTTGGGAGGGTCGGTCGGGGAGCTGTTTTTT. Translated: CASSLGGSVGELFF.

On this clone itself: Other DNA sequences in this sample translate to the same CDR3. The chain has TRBV2 and TRBJ2-5; perhaps TRBD2 as D (6 bases). V lost 6 bases, J lost 4 bases, and 9 bases lay in between. The CDR3 is 12 residues long. CDR1 SNHLY and CDR2 FYNNEI come from the germline V gene. CDR3 residues: CASRTSGETQYF. The CDR3 coding sequence is TGTGCCAGCAGGACTAGTGGAGAGACCCAGTACTTC.

CDR3 sequence: CASSATGTPWETQYF. In DNA, the CDR3 is TGTGCCAGCAGCGCCACAGGGACCCCCTGGGAGACCCAGTACTTC. J is TRBJ2-5 and V is TRBV9; a weak D match, TRBD1 (6 bases). This CDR3 comprises 15 residues. Germline-derived CDR1 and CDR2 are SGDLS and YYNGEE. V was pared by 3 bases and J by 5 bases, with 17 bases between.

The chain couples TRBV7-7 to TRBJ2-5; D ambiguous. Germline V gene lookup returns CDR1 SSHAT and CDR2 FNYEAQ (reference sequence). The CDR3 has 13 residues. V was pared by 3 bases and J by 0 bases, with 5 bases between. CDR3: CASSFLNQETQYF. The CDR3 DNA reads TGTGCCAGCAGCTTCTTAAACCAAGAGACCCAGTACTTC.

V and J are TRBV5-1 and TRBJ2-7; the D is unclear. Germline CDR1 reads SGHRS; CDR2 reads YFSETQ. This CDR3 spans 15 amino acids. The ends were cut back, 0 bases at V and 2 bases at J, with 12 bases in the middle. This CDR3 is CASSLAFGVTYEQYF. The CDR3 DNA is TGCGCCAGCAGCTTGGCCTTCGGAGTGACCTACGAGCAGTACTTC.

The chain couples TRBV28 to TRBJ2-3; tentatively, D is TRBD2 (6 bases). V was pared by 7 bases and J by 2 bases, with 13 bases between. The CDR3 totals 14 residues. Germline V gene lookup returns CDR1 MDHEN and CDR2 SYDVKM. The CDR3 bases are TGTGCCAGCACCCCGGACTATAACACAGATACGCAGTATTTT. Encoded protein: CASTPDYNTDTQYF.

The CDR3 region is CASSMGLAGGETQYF. The CDR3 DNA reads TGTGCCAGCAGCATGGGACTAGCGGGGGGAGAGACCCAGTACTTC. The V call is TRBV7-2, the J call TRBJ2-5; 15 nucleotides match TRBD2. Trimming removed 5 bases from V and 4 bases from J; junction bases left unmatched: 2. Looked up from germline, CDR1 is SGHTA and CDR2 is FQGNSA. The CDR3 is made up of 15 amino acids.

The sample holds one count of this clone. The chain is built from TRBV10-2 and TRBJ2-5; a weak D match, TRBD2 (5 bases). Germline CDR1 WSHSY, CDR2 SAAADI. V lost 6 bases and J 1 base, leaving 6 bases between the germline ends. The CDR3 is 12 residues long. CDR3 DNA: TGCGCCAGCAGGAGGGCCCAAGAGACCCAGTACTTC. As protein: CASRRAQETQYF.

This rearrangement joins TRBV4-1 to TRBJ2-2, with 14 nucleotides matching TRBD2. There are 16 residues in the CDR3. With V trimmed by 4 bases and J by 4 bases, 2 bases remained unmatched. Per the germline V gene, CDR1 is MGHRA and CDR2 is YSYEKL. CDR3: CASSRTSGGPTGELFF. CDR3 DNA: TGCGCCAGCAGCCGGACTAGCGGGGGGCCCACCGGGGAGCTGTTTTTT.

The CDR3 DNA reads as TGTGCCAGCAGCGGTGGGACAGGGACCGAGCAGTACTTC. Translated: CASSGGTGTEQYF. The rearrangement uses TRBV13 and TRBJ2-7; TRBD1 matches at 9 bases. The CDR3 spans 13 residues. Germline V CDR1 and CDR2: PRHDT, FYEKMQ (reference sequence). J was trimmed by 6 bases and V by 5 bases; bases with no gene match: 5.

The chain couples TRBV19 to TRBJ1-5; D gene unclear. V was shortened by 8 bases and J by 5 bases, with 10 bases between the two germline ends. CDR1 and CDR2 from the germline V gene are LNHDA and SQIVND (reference sequence). The length of the CDR3 is 12 residues. The CDR3 sequence: CASGSGHQPQHF. CDR3 in DNA: TGTGCCAGTGGGAGCGGACATCAGCCCCAGCATTTT.

The V gene is TRBV27, the J gene TRBJ2-7; TRBD1 matches 10 bases. J lost 6 bases, V lost 3 bases, and 17 bases had no gene match. From germline, CDR1 is MNHEY and CDR2 SMNVEV (reference sequence). This CDR3 comprises 18 residues. CDR3 protein: CASSFDHPRTDRGPEQYF. The CDR3 DNA sequence: TGTGCCAGCAGTTTTGACCACCCTCGTACTGACAGGGGGCCCGAGCAGTACTTC.

The rearrangement links TRBV9 to TRBJ2-7, with a tentative D call TRBD1 (6 bases). The V gene lost 3 bases and the J gene lost 1 base, with 8 bases spanning the gap. Looked up from germline, CDR1 is SGDLS and CDR2 is YYNGEE. The length of the CDR3 is 13 residues. DNA for the CDR3: TGTGCCAGCAGCGACACAGGGTCCTACGAGCAGTACTTC. It is translated as CASSDTGSYEQYF.

The chain uses TRBV11-2 and TRBJ2-4, with D uncertain. The ends were cut back, 5 bases at V and 4 bases at J, with 15 bases in the middle. Looked up from germline, CDR1 is SGHAT and CDR2 is FQNNGV. This CDR3 has 15 residues. Here the CDR3 DNA reads TGTGCCAGCAGCCCGCTGGGCTGGGCGAAAAACATTCAGTACTTC. Translated: CASSPLGWAKNIQYF.

The genes are TRBV5-5 and TRBJ2-7; D is perhaps TRBD1 (6 bases). V dropped 0 bases and J dropped 4 bases, with 14 bases sitting between them. CDR3 length equals 15 residues. Germline V CDR1 and CDR2: SGHKS, YYEKEE (reference sequence). CDR3 DNA: TGTGCCAGCAGCTTGGCGGACAGTTTATTTTACGAGCAGTACTTC. Translation: CASSLADSLFYEQYF. The variable domain in full, with the rest retrieved from reference TRBV5-5 and TRBJ2-7, is DAGVTQSPTHLIKTRGQQVTLRCSPISGHKSVSWYQQVLGQGPQFIFQYYEKEERGRGNFPDRFSARQFPNYSSELNVNALLLGDSALYLCASSLADSLFYEQYFGPGTRLTVT.

This chain uses TRBV19 with TRBJ2-7, with D perhaps TRBD1 (5 bases). The V gene's germline CDR1 is LNHDA and CDR2 SQIVND (reference sequence). CDR3 length: 13 amino acids. Trimming took 4 bases from V and 2 from J, leaving 9 bases between them. In nucleotides, the CDR3 is TGTGCCAGTAGTACAGGGTATACCTACGAGCAGTACTTC. Protein sequence: CASSTGYTYEQYF.